This T cell receptor (beta chain) appears in the sequencing data of a study of read filtering for tumor transcriptome and immune sequencing. This library used about 360 ng RNA and molecular barcoded adaptors spanning alpha/delta and beta/gamma chains. In TCRdb, the reads were re-called with MiXCR into one record per CDR3 protein. The sample gives fewer than 50,000 distinct CDR3 sequences, roughly 13% of which show up once; 25% to 30% is in the top ten. This CDR3 spans 15 amino acids. Germline values: CDR1 SNHLY, CDR2 FYNNEI. J was trimmed by 1 base and V by 9 bases; bases with no gene match: 10. This clonotype originated in a donor at least 40 years old with multiple myeloma. The sample consisted of a population of CD138-negative cells sorted from bone marrow. This rearrangement joins TRBV2 to TRBJ2-3; 7 nucleotides agree with TRBD1. CDR3 nucleotide sequence: TGTGCCAGAGAGCGAAGACAGGGAGGCACAGATACGCAGTATTTT. This translates into CARERRQGGTDTQYF.